The 25 T cell receptor beta chains listed next were all sequenced from one sample in a study of cytomegalovirus exposure and HLA in healthy donors. This PCR relied on a set of 60 Vbeta primers and 13 Jbeta primers. Only in-frame clones appear in the TCRdb table, and some are missing; sequencing was by immunoSEQ multiplex PCR. The data show tens of thousands of clones, roughly 60% seen once. The sequenced material came from PBMCs. These TCRs come from a boy between 10 and 17 years old in good health and CMV-seropositive.

This clone was seen a handful of times. V and J are TRBV6-1 and TRBJ1-1, with 9 bases matching TRBD1. This CDR3 region has 14 residues. V was clipped by 5 bases and J by 5 bases; unmatched bases: 6. Per germline, CDR1 MNHNS and CDR2 SASEGT. CDR3 coding DNA: TGTGCCAGCAGTACACGGACAGGGGTAACTGAAGCTTTCTTT. Encoded protein: CASSTRTGVTEAFF.

V gene TRBV19 combines with J gene TRBJ2-1; 9 bases map to TRBD2. The V and J ends lost 2 bases and 8 bases, in that order; junction bases with no gene match: 4. This CDR3 contains 14 residues. Per the germline V gene, CDR1 is LNHDA and CDR2 is SQIVND (reference sequence). This CDR3 reads CASSIQRGVDEQFF. CDR3 coding DNA: TGTGCCAGTAGTATACAGCGGGGGGTGGATGAGCAGTTCTTC.

This clone was found once. The chain combines TRBV5-6 with TRBJ1-2, with D uncertain. This CDR3 has 12 residues. CDR1 SGHDT and CDR2 YYEEEE come from the germline V gene. Deletions cut 5 bases from V and 8 bases from J, with 13 bases between. CDR3 loop: CASSSKQWGYTF. CDR3 coding DNA: TGTGCCAGCAGTTCTAAACAGTGGGGCTACACCTTC. The entire variable domain, with the rest obtained from reference TRBV5-6 and TRBJ1-2, is as follows: DAGVTQSPTHLIKTRGQQVTLRCSPKSGHDTVSWYQQALGQGPQFIFQYYEEEERQRGNFPDRFSGHQFPNYSSELNVNALLLGDSALYLCASSSKQWGYTFGSGTRLTVV.

In this sample, this clone turned up a few times. The rearrangement joins TRBV19 to TRBJ2-5; 11 bases are shared with TRBD2. V dropped 2 bases and J dropped 2; count of bases not matched to a gene: 4. CDR1 and CDR2 (germline): LNHDA, SQIVND (reference sequence). The CDR3 totals 16 residues. CDR3 sequence: CASSITGTSGQETQYF. The CDR3 bases are TGTGCCAGTAGTATAACGGGGACTAGCGGACAAGAGACCCAGTACTTC. Full variable domain (outside the CDR3, taken from reference TRBV19 and TRBJ2-5): DGGITQSPKYLFRKEGQNVTLSCEQNLNHDAMYWYRQDPGQGLRLIYYSQIVNDFQKGDIAEGYSVSREKKESFPLTVTSAQKNPTAFYLCASSITGTSGQETQYFGPGTRLLVL.

The rearrangement joins TRBV2 to TRBJ1-2; D not certain. This CDR3 is 12 amino acids long. Between the trimmed V and J ends, which lost 4 bases and 4 bases, there was a span of 7 bases. CDR1 is SNHLY and CDR2 is FYNNEI in the germline V gene. This CDR3 reads CASSARAYGYTF. DNA of the CDR3: TGTGCCAGCAGTGCGCGCGCCTATGGCTACACCTTC.

This clone showed up just once. V gene TRBV18 combines with J gene TRBJ1-2; the D is unclear. V shed 3 bases and J shed 3 bases, with 14 bases lying between them. Germline loops: CDR1 KGHSH, CDR2 LQKENI. There are 15 residues in the CDR3. The CDR3 coding sequence is TGTGCCAGCTCACCTTCCCAGGCGGGCGACTATGGCTACACCTTC. Amino acid sequence: CASSPSQAGDYGYTF.

This sequence joins TRBV7-6 and TRBJ1-6; TRBD1 matches 10 bases. The CDR3 has 17 amino acids. The germline gives CDR1 SGHVS, CDR2 FNYEAQ. J gave up 8 bases and V 5 bases, and 12 bases lay outside the gene matches. The CDR3 loop reads CASSPDSGTGAYSPLHF. The CDR3 DNA is TGTGCCAGCAGCCCGGATTCAGGGACAGGGGCTTATTCACCCCTCCACTTT.

Regarding this clone: One end of the junction does not line up with germline, which may come from a read error. The genes are TRBV27 and TRBJ1-2, with 9 bases aligning to TRBD1. Germline CDR1 and CDR2: MNHEY and SMNVEV (reference sequence). The CDR3 consists of 15 residues. CDR3 sequence reads: CASSLLGQGTYGYPF. The CDR3 DNA is TGTGCCAGCAGTTTATTAGGACAGGGGACCTATGGCTACCCCTTC.

The chain combines TRBV6-1 with TRBJ1-3; no firm D call. The germline V gene has CDR1 MNHNS and CDR2 SASEGT. The V end was cut by 9 bases, the J end by 7 bases, with 16 bases between. The CDR3 extends over 13 amino acids. CDR3 bases: TGTGCCAGTACCAGTGACCGAGGGAACACCATATATTTT. Amino acid sequence: CASTSDRGNTIYF.

In nucleotides, the CDR3 is TGTGCCAGCAGCTTGGGGGAGGGAAACACCATATATTTT. Translation: CASSLGEGNTIYF. This chain connects TRBV5-4 to TRBJ1-3; D gene ambiguous. The length of the CDR3 is 13 residues. The germline gives CDR1 SGHNT, CDR2 YYREEE (reference sequence). V dropped 0 bases and J dropped 4 bases, with 5 bases sitting between them.

The V gene is TRBV4-1, the J gene TRBJ2-1; D possibly corresponds to TRBD1 (7 bases). The length of the CDR3 is 16 residues. CDR1 and CDR2 from the germline V gene are MGHRA and YSYEKL. The V gene lost 2 bases and the J gene lost 8 bases, with 19 bases spanning the gap. Here the CDR3 DNA reads TGCGCCAGCAGCCAATATGGAGGGGGCATTAATTATGAGCAGTTCTTC. This encodes CASSQYGGGINYEQFF.

V gene TRBV6-1 combines with J gene TRBJ2-3; D is possibly TRBD2 (7 bases). The CDR3 is 13 residues long. Trimming stripped 7 bases from V and 13 bases from J, with 21 bases between. CDR1 is MNHNS, CDR2 SASEGT, per germline. CDR3 in amino acids: CASILERGAWEYF. As DNA, the CDR3 is TGTGCCAGCATTCTAGAACGGGGGGCCTGGGAGTATTTT.

The chain joins TRBV6-5 to TRBJ2-2, with 7 nucleotides matching TRBD1. CDR3 length equals 12 residues. The germline V gene has CDR1 MNHEY and CDR2 SVGAGI. V was clipped by 6 bases and J by 7 bases; unmatched bases: 2. CDR3 sequence: CASSRTGGELFF. The CDR3 coding sequence is TGTGCCAGCAGCCGGACAGGCGGGGAGCTGTTTTTT.

The V and J genes are TRBV6-5 and TRBJ1-1, with TRBD1 matching 7 bases. The ends lost 7 bases at V and 5 bases at J; junction bases unmatched: 10. Germline V gene data show CDR1 as MNHEY and CDR2 as SVGAGI. The CDR3 loop spans 14 amino acids. CDR3 coding DNA: TGTGCCAGCAACATACAGGGGCTGGGTACTGAAGCTTTCTTT. Translated, it gives CASNIQGLGTEAFF.

This sequence joins TRBV27 and TRBJ2-7; 14 bases agree with TRBD2. There are 17 residues in the CDR3. CDR1 and CDR2 (germline): MNHEY, SMNVEV (reference sequence). V gave up 4 bases and J gave up 5 bases; unmatched junction bases: 10. CDR3 protein: CASSSDKGTSGSHEQYF. The CDR3 DNA reads TGTGCCAGCAGTTCCGACAAGGGGACTAGCGGGAGCCACGAGCAGTACTTC.

The chain has TRBV6-5 and TRBJ2-7, with 9 nucleotides matching TRBD1. J gave up 6 bases and V 0 bases, and 6 bases lay outside the gene matches. Germline V gene data show CDR1 as MNHEY and CDR2 as SVGAGI. The CDR3 contains 15 residues. Here the CDR3 DNA reads TGTGCCAGCAGTTACTCCGGGACAGGGAGTGGCGAGCAGTACTTC. It codes for CASSYSGTGSGEQYF.

This clone was seen just once. J is TRBJ2-7 and V is TRBV27, with 12 bases that match TRBD1. The germline gives CDR1 MNHEY, CDR2 SMNVEV (reference sequence). Trimming at V came to 1 base and at J to 0 bases, leaving 10 bases not matched to a gene. The CDR3 has 19 amino acids. CDR3 coding DNA: TGTGCCAGCAGTTTATACCAACCAGGGACAGGGGGCAGCTCCTACGAGCAGTACTTC. Translated, it gives CASSLYQPGTGGSSYEQYF.

J is TRBJ2-3 and V is TRBV7-2; 9 bases match TRBD2. CDR1 and CDR2 (germline): SGHTA, FQGNSA. The CDR3 runs 16 residues. V was pared by 2 bases and J by 5 bases, with 8 bases of the junction left unmatched. The CDR3 coding sequence is TGTGCCAGCAGCTTATGGGCGGGAGGGCTAGGAGATACGCAGTATTTT. Translation: CASSLWAGGLGDTQYF.

The chain links TRBV27 to TRBJ1-5; D is undetermined. CDR1 MNHEY and CDR2 SMNVEV come from the germline V gene (reference sequence). The CDR3 loop spans 14 amino acids. V was shortened by 10 bases and J by 0 bases, with 13 bases between the two germline ends. CDR3 DNA sequence: TGTGCCATCCTAGATATCTATAGCAATCAGCCCCAGCATTTT. Its translation: CAILDIYSNQPQHF.

The chain joins TRBV7-7 to TRBJ2-1; D not resolved. The germline V gene has CDR1 SSHAT and CDR2 FNYEAQ (reference sequence). The CDR3 spans 15 residues. V dropped 5 bases and J dropped 7 bases, with 18 bases sitting between them. The CDR3 nucleotides are TGTGCCAGCAGCCAACGGTTGGGTAGCATGAATGAGCAGTTCTTC. Amino acids: CASSQRLGSMNEQFF.

The rearrangement joins TRBV7-2 to TRBJ2-7, with TRBD1 as a possible D gene (6 bases). Germline V gene data show CDR1 as SGHTA and CDR2 as FQGNSA. Trimming pared 3 bases from V and 3 bases from J, leaving 15 bases between. The CDR3 runs 15 residues. Written as DNA, the CDR3 is TGTGCCAGCAGCTTCAGATTACAGGGCGACTACGAGCAGTACTTC. Its translation: CASSFRLQGDYEQYF.

The gene calls are TRBV2 and TRBJ1-2; a weak D match, TRBD1 (5 bases). The CDR3 is made up of 13 amino acids. The germline CDR1 and CDR2 sequences are SNHLY and FYNNEI. V was cut by 4 bases and J by 6 bases, with 12 bases left in between. CDR3 sequence (DNA): TGTGCCAGCAGTGTCCGGGGGAGGGATGGCTACACCTTC. Its protein product is CASSVRGRDGYTF. The full variable domain, in which reference TRBV2 and TRBJ1-2 provide the parts outside the CDR3, is EPEVTQTPSHQVTQMGQEVILRCVPISNHLYFYWYRQILGQKVEFLVSFYNNEISEKSEIFDDQFSVERPDGSNFTLKIRSTKLEDSAMYFCASSVRGRDGYTFGSGTRLTVV.

The chain is built from TRBV28 and TRBJ1-1; TRBD1 might be the D (5 bases). The CDR3 covers 14 residues. CDR1 and CDR2 (germline): MDHEN, SYDVKM. Deletions cut 7 bases from V and 1 base from J, with 13 bases between. The CDR3 DNA is TGTGCCAGCATGGGGCCGGGGGAGAACACTGAAGCTTTCTTT. Its translation is CASMGPGENTEAFF.

This clone was seen only a few times. One end of the junction fails to match germline, which may point to a read error. The chain uses TRBV4-1 and TRBJ1-5; TRBD1 matches 9 bases. The CDR3 runs to 16 residues. Germline V gene sequence: CDR1 MGHRA, CDR2 YSYEKL. DNA of the CDR3: TGCGCCAGCAGCCAAGAGAAGGGACAGGGAGGTCAGCCCCAGAATTTT. Protein product: CASSQEKGQGGQPQNF.

This clone was recorded a few times. This chain uses TRBV5-1 with TRBJ2-1; weak D call: TRBD1 (5 bases). The germline V and J ends were trimmed by 0 bases and 9 bases, with 10 bases remaining between them. CDR1 and CDR2 from the germline V gene are SGHRS and YFSETQ. This CDR3 region has 13 residues. The DNA of the CDR3 is TGCGCCAGCAGCTTGGGCAGGGAAGGTGAGCAGTTCTTC. This codes for CASSLGREGEQFF. Based on the CDR3 plus reference TRBV5-1 and TRBJ2-1, the full variable domain is KAGVTQTPRYLIKTRGQQVTLSCSPISGHRSVSWYQQTPGQGLQFLFEYFSETQRNKGNFPGRFSGRQFSNSRSEMNVSTLELGDSALYLCASSLGREGEQFFGPGTRLTVL.